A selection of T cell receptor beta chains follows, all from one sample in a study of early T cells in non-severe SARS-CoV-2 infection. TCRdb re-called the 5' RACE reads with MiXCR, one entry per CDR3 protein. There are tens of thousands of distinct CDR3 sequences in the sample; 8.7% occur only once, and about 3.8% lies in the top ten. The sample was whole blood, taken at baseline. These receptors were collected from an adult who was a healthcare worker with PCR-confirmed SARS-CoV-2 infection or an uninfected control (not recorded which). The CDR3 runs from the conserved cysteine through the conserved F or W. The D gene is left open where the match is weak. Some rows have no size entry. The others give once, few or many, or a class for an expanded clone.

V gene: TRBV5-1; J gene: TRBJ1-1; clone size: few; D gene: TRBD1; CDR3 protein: CASNVQGAVTEAFF; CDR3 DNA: TGCGCCAGCAACGTCCAGGGGGCTGTCACTGAAGCTTTCTTT
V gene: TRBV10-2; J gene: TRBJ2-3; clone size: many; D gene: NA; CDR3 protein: CASRENLGPSMLDF; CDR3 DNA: TGCGCCAGCAGGGAGAACCTGGGCCCCTCTATGTTGGATTTT
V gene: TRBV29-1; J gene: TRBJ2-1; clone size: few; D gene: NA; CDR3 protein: CSVEIQGDEQFF; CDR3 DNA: TGCAGCGTTGAGATACAGGGAGATGAGCAGTTCTTC
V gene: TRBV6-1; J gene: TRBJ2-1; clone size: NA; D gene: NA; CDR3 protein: CASSEIPTGVNEQFF; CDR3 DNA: TGTGCCAGCAGTGAGATACCGACAGGTGTGAATGAGCAGTTCTTC
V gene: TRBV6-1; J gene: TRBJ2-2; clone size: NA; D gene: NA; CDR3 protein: CASDEGTGELFF; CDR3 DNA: TGTGCCAGCGACGAAGGGACCGGGGAGCTGTTTTTT
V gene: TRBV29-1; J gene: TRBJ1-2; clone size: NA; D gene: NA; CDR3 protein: CSAWRANYGYTF; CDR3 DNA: TGCAGCGCCTGGAGAGCTAACTATGGCTACACCTTC
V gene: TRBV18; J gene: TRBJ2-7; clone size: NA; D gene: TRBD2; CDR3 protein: CASSPTSGSASYNEQYF; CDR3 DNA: TGTGCCAGCTCGCCTACTAGCGGGAGCGCGTCCTACAATGAGCAGTACTTC
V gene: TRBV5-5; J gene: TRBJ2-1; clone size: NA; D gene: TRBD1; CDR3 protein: CASSSGTGQYNEQFF; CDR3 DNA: TGTGCCAGCAGCTCCGGGACAGGGCAATACAATGAGCAGTTCTTC
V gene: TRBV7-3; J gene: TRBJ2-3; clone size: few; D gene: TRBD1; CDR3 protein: CASSLRTGGTDTQYF; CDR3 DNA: TGTGCCAGCAGCCTGAGGACAGGGGGGACAGATACGCAGTATTTT
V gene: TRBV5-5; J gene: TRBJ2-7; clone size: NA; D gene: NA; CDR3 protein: CASSLEGGRSEQYF; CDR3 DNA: TGTGCCAGCAGCTTGGAGGGGGGACGATCCGAGCAGTACTTC
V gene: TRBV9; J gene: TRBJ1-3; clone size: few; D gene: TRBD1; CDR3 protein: CASSADRGTGNTIYF; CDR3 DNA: TGTGCCAGCAGCGCCGACAGGGGCACTGGAAACACCATATATTTT
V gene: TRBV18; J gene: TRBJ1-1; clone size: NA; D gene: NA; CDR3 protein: CASSQGRGNTEAFF; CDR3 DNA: TGTGCCAGCTCACAGGGGAGGGGTAACACTGAAGCTTTCTTT
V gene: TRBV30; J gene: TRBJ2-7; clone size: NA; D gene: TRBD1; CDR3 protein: CAWSPGPRGWEQYF; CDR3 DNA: TGTGCCTGGAGTCCAGGGCCCAGGGGGTGGGAGCAGTACTTC
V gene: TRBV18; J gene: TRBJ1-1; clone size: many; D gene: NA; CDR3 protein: CASSPGVTEAFF; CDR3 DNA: TGTGCCAGCTCACCAGGGGTAACTGAAGCTTTCTTT
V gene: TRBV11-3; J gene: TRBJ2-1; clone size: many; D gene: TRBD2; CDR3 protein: CASSFLAGYNEQFF; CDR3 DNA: TGTGCCAGCAGCTTCCTAGCGGGGTACAATGAGCAGTTCTTC
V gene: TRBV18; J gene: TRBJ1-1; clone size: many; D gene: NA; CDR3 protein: CASSPPLDRTLWRNTEAFF; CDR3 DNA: TGTGCCAGCTCACCACCTTTAGACAGGACTTTATGGCGTAACACTGAAGCTTTCTTT
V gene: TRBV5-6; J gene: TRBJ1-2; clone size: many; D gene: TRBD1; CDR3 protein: CASSPDRGGYGYTF; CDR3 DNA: TGTGCCAGCAGCCCGGACAGGGGGGGATATGGCTACACCTTC
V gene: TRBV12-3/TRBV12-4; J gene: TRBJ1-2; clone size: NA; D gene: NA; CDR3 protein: CASSSSGRSPYGYTF; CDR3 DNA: TGTGCCAGCAGCTCGAGCGGGCGGAGCCCCTATGGCTACACCTTC
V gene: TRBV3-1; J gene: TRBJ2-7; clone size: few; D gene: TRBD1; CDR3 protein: CASGGTGVYEQYF; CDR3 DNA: TGTGCCAGCGGGGGGACAGGGGTTTACGAGCAGTACTTC
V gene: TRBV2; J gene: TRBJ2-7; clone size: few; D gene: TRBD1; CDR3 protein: CASSFGTGAYEQYF; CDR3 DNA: TGTGCCAGCAGTTTCGGGACAGGGGCCTACGAGCAGTACTTC
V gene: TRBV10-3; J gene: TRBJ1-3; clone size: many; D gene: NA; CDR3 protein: CAISDRTGNTIYF; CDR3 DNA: TGTGCCATCAGTGACAGGACTGGAAACACCATATATTTT
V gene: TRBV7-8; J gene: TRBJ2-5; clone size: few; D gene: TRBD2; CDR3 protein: CASSQLAGGLQETQYF; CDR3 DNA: TGTGCCAGCAGTCAACTAGCGGGCGGATTACAAGAGACCCAGTACTTC
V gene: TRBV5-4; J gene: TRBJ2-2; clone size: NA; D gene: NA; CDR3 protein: CASSLGGSAGELFF; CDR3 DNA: TGTGCCAGCAGCCTAGGGGGATCGGCCGGGGAGCTGTTTTTT
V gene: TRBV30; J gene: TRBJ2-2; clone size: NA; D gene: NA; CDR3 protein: CAWSIGTGELFF; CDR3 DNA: TGTGCCTGGAGTATAGGCACCGGGGAGCTGTTTTTT
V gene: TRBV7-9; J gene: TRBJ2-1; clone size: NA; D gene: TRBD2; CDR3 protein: CASSRAGVAGVYEQFF; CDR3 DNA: TGTGCCAGCAGCCGAGCGGGGGTAGCGGGAGTTTATGAGCAGTTCTTC
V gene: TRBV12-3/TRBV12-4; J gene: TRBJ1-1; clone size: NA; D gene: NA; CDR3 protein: CASSSGLRAFF; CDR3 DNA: TGTGCCAGCAGTTCCGGGCTAAGGGCTTTCTTT
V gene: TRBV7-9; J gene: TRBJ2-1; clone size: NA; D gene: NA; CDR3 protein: CASSESDEQFF; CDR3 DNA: TGTGCCAGCAGTGAGTCGGATGAGCAGTTCTTC
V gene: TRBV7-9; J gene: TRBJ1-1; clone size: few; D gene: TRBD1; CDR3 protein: CASSRSRDRVEAAFF; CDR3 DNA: TGTGCCAGCAGCCGATCCCGAGACAGGGTCGAGGCAGCTTTCTTT
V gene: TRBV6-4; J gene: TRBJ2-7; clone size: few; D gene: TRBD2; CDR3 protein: CASSETSGSYEQYF; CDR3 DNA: TGTGCCAGCAGTGAGACTAGCGGGAGCTACGAGCAGTACTTC
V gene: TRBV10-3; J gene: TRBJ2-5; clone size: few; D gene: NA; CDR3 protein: CAISGTYVETQYF; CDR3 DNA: TGTGCCATCAGTGGGACCTACGTGGAGACCCAGTACTTC
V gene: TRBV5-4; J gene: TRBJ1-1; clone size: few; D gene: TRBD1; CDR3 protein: CASSPYRGPTEAFF; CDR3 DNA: TGTGCCAGCAGCCCCTACAGGGGGCCCACTGAAGCTTTCTTT
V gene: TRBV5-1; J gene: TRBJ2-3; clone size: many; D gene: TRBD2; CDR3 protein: CASRGLASSTDTQYF; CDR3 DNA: TGCGCCAGCAGGGGACTAGCCTCTAGCACAGATACGCAGTATTTT
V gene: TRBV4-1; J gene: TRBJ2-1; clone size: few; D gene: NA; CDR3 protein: CASSQGVRRGSYNEQFF; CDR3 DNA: TGCGCCAGCAGCCAAGGCGTAAGGCGGGGCTCCTACAATGAGCAGTTCTTC
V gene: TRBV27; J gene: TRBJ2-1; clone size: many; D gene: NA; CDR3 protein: CASSLRDNYNEQFF; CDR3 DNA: TGTGCCAGCAGTTTACGGGACAACTACAATGAGCAGTTCTTC
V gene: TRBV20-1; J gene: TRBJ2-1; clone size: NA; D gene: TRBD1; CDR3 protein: CSAGGRGFYNEQFF; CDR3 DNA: TGCAGTGCTGGCGGCAGGGGGTTCTACAATGAGCAGTTCTTC
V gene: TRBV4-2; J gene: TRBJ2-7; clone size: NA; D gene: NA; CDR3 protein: CASSQDGGGKQYF; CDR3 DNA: TGTGCCAGCAGCCAAGATGGTGGGGGGAAGCAGTACTTC
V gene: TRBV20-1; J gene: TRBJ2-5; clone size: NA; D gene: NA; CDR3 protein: CSARAGMQETQYF; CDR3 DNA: TGCAGTGCTAGAGCTGGGATGCAGGAGACCCAGTACTTC
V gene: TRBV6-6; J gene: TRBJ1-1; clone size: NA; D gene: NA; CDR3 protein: CASSYSTNTEAFF; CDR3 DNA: TGTGCCAGCAGTTACTCAACGAACACTGAAGCTTTCTTT
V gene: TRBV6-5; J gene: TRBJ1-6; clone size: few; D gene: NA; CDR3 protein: CASSYSEGVSPLHF; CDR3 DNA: TGTGCCAGCAGTTACTCGGAGGGTGTTTCACCCCTCCACTTT
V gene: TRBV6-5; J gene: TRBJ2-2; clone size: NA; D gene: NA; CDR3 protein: CASKSDSNTGELFF; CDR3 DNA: TGTGCCAGCAAGTCCGACAGCAACACCGGGGAGCTGTTTTTT
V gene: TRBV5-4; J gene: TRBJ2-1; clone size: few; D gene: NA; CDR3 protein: CASNLYNEQFF; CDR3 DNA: TGTGCCAGCAACCTCTACAATGAGCAGTTCTTC
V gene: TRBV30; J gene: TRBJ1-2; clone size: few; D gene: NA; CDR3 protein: CARGGMGPGVYGYTF; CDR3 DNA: TGTGCCCGCGGGGGTATGGGGCCTGGGGTCTATGGCTACACCTTC
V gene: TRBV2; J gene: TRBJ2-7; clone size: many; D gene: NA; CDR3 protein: CASSELGLPLDGPSYEQYF; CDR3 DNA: TGTGCCAGCAGTGAACTTGGGCTACCTCTCGACGGACCCTCCTACGAGCAGTACTTC
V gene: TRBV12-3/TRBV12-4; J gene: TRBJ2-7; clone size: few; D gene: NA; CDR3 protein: CASTRGPGLSEQYF; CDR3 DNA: TGTGCCAGCACTCGAGGGCCGGGGCTCAGCGAGCAGTACTTC
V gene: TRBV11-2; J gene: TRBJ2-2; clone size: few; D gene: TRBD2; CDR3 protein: CASSPPSGATGELFF; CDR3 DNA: TGTGCCAGCAGCCCACCTAGCGGGGCCACCGGGGAGCTGTTTTTT
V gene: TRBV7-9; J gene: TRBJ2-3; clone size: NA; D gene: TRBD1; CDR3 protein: CASSLRDSNTDTQYF; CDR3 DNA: TGTGCCAGCAGCTTACGGGACAGCAACACAGATACGCAGTATTTT
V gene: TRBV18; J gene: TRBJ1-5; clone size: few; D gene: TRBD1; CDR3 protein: CASSPPGQGAEQPQHF; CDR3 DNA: TGTGCCAGCTCACCACCGGGACAGGGGGCCGAACAGCCCCAGCATTTT
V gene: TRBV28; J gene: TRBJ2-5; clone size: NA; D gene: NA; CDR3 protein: CASRPQAQETQYF; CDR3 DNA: TGTGCCAGCCGTCCGCAAGCTCAAGAGACCCAGTACTTC
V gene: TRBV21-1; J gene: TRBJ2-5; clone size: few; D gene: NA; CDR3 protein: CARPHPYQETQYF; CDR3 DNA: TGTGCCAGACCACACCCGTACCAAGAGACCCAGTACTTC
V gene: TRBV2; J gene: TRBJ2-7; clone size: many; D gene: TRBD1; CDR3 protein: CASRAGTDLTYEQYF; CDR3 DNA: TGTGCCAGCAGAGCCGGGACAGACCTGACCTACGAGCAGTACTTC
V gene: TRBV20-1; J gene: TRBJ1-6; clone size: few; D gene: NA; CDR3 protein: CSAREISGQYSPLHF; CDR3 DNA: TGCAGTGCTAGAGAGATTTCGGGACAATATTCACCCCTCCACTTT
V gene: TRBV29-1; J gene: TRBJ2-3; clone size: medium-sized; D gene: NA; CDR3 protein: CSVELLTDTQYF; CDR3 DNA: TGCAGCGTTGAATTACTCACAGATACGCAGTATTTT
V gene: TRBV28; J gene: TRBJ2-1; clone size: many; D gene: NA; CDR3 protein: CASSLYNEQFF; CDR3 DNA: TGTGCCAGCAGTTTATACAATGAGCAGTTCTTC
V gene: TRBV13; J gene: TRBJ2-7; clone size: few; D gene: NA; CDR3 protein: CASSIGPDYEQYF; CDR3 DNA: TGTGCCAGCAGCATAGGGCCCGACTACGAGCAGTACTTC
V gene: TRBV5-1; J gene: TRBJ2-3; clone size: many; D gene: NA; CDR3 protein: CASSFVSSIRKDTQYF; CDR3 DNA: TGCGCCAGCAGCTTCGTATCCAGTATTCGAAAGGATACGCAGTATTTT
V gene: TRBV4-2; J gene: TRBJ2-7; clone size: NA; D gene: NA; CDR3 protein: CASGPVLNWEQYF; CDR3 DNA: TGTGCCAGCGGCCCGGTCCTGAACTGGGAGCAGTACTTC
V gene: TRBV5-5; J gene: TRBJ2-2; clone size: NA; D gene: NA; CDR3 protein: CASSLEGTPGTGELFF; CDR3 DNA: TGTGCCAGCAGCTTGGAGGGGACTCCGGGCACCGGGGAGCTGTTTTTT
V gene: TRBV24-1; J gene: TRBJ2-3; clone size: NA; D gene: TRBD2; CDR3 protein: CATSGGDYTYTQYF; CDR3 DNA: TGTGCCACCAGTGGGGGGGACTACACATATACGCAGTATTTT
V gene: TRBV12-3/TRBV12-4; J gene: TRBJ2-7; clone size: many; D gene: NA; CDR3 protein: CASSFLVGAAYEQYF; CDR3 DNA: TGTGCCAGCAGTTTCCTCGTGGGGGCTGCTTACGAGCAGTACTTC